This record covers a single TCR beta chain. The sample originates from a study of control samples from healthy donors and cancer patients. Clones were read by immunoSEQ multiplex PCR, and TCRdb kept only the in-frame ones, dropping some. This table holds about 130,000 clones, approximately 94% found once. The CDR3 consists of 13 residues. CDR1 and CDR2 from the germline V gene are SEHNR and FQNEAQ (reference sequence). J lost 7 bases, V lost 5 bases, and 7 bases had no gene match. J is TRBJ1-2 and V is TRBV7-9, with 7 bases lining up with TRBD1. The clonotype comes from a man between 25 and 39 years old in good health. Sequencing was performed on blood. CDR3 DNA sequence: TGTGCCAGCAGCAAGGGGACAGATCTTGGCTACACCTTC. Amino acid sequence: CASSKGTDLGYTF.